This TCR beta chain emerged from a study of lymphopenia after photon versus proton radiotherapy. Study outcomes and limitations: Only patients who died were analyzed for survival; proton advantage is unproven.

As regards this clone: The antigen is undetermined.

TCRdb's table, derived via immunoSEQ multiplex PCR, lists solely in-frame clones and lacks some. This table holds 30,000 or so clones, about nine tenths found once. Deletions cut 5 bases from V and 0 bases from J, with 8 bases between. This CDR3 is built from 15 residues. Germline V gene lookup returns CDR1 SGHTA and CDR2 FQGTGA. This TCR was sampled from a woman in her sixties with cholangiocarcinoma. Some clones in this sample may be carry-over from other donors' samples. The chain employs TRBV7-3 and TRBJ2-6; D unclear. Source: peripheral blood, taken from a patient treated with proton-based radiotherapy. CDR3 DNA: TGTGCCAGCAGCCCTCGGGTCTCTGGGGCCAACGTCCTGACTTTC. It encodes CASSPRVSGANVLTF.